The 12 T cell receptor beta chains below come from one sample, sequenced in a study of shared clonotypes between healthy human individuals. The table came from immunoSEQ multiplex PCR; TCRdb's copy has only in-frame clones and leaves some out. The data contain around 2,000,000 clones, about 95% of them singletons. It was CD45RO-negative cells, positively selected for CCR7, that made up naive CD8 cells, with terminally differentiated effector memory CD45RA+ cells excluded. The sequenced sample was naive CD8+ T cells sorted from blood. Receptors were obtained from a man between 18 and 35 years old in good health.

Notes on this clone: This same CDR3 is encoded by further DNA sequences in the sample. The chain is built from TRBV27 and TRBJ1-5; D unresolved. The germline V and J ends were trimmed by 5 bases and 4 bases, with 6 bases remaining between them. Germline values: CDR1 MNHEY, CDR2 SMNVEV (reference sequence). The CDR3 length is 12 residues. CDR3 nucleotide sequence: TGTGCCAGCAGTGATGGAAATCAGCCCCAGCATTTT. It encodes CASSDGNQPQHF.

The J gene is TRBJ2-2, the V gene TRBV28; the match to TRBD2 covers 12 bases. Trimming cost V 4 bases and J 5 bases; bases outside gene matches: 11. Per the germline V gene, CDR1 is MDHEN and CDR2 is SYDVKM. The CDR3 totals 18 residues. CDR3 amino acids: CASSSGLAGTRETGELFF. The CDR3, as DNA: TGTGCCAGCAGTTCCGGACTAGCGGGGACACGGGAGACCGGGGAGCTGTTTTTT.

The chain links TRBV7-9 to TRBJ1-6, with a weak D call TRBD1 (5 bases). Germline-derived CDR1 and CDR2 are SEHNR and FQNEAQ (reference sequence). Deletions cut 4 bases from V and 9 bases from J, with 19 bases between. The CDR3 extends over 16 amino acids. The CDR3 DNA sequence: TGTGCCAGCAGCTCGATTACGCAAATCGGGGGTTCACCCCTCCACTTT. Translation: CASSSITQIGGSPLHF.

The chain joins TRBV28 to TRBJ2-3; 8 bases are shared with TRBD1. This CDR3 spans 19 amino acids. Germline V lookup: CDR1 MDHEN, CDR2 SYDVKM. Losses at the gene ends were 5 bases for V and 1 base for J; bases not matched to a gene: 17. This CDR3 reads CASSPRTGRSVRGTDTQYF. The CDR3 nucleotides are TGTGCCAGCAGTCCAAGGACAGGGAGGTCCGTAAGGGGCACAGATACGCAGTATTTT.

The rearrangement uses TRBV5-1 and TRBJ1-1; D gene uncertain. CDR3 length equals 15 residues. V was trimmed by 4 bases and J by 0 bases, leaving 13 bases between them. Germline V CDR1 and CDR2: SGHRS, YFSETQ. For the CDR3, the DNA is TGCGCCAGCAGCCCCCGCGGAGAAATGAACACTGAAGCTTTCTTT. Translated, it gives CASSPRGEMNTEAFF.

Written as DNA, the CDR3 is TGTGCCAGCATCACCATACCTAGCGGGGGGGCAACAGATACGCAGTATTTT. This codes for CASITIPSGGATDTQYF. The V call is TRBV5-8, the J call TRBJ2-3; 12 bases line up with TRBD2. Germline-derived CDR1 and CDR2 are SGHTS and YDEGEE. The CDR3 sequence is 17 residues long. Trimming took 6 bases from V and 3 from J; bases not matched to a gene: 11.

The V call is TRBV19, the J call TRBJ1-1; no definite D call. The CDR3 has 12 residues. Germline V gives CDR1 LNHDA, CDR2 SQIVND (reference sequence). The V and J ends lost 10 bases and 2 bases respectively, with 11 bases between them. In nucleotides, the CDR3 is TGTGCCACAGTAGTCCCTAACACTGAAGCTTTCTTT. Encoded protein: CATVVPNTEAFF.

This clone came up once. This chain connects TRBV19 to TRBJ2-3; D assignment may be TRBD1 or TRBD2 (6 bases each). The CDR3 extends over 15 amino acids. The ends were cut back, 5 bases at V and 2 bases at J, with 14 bases in the middle. Looked up from germline, CDR1 is LNHDA and CDR2 is SQIVND (reference sequence). The CDR3 DNA follows: TGTGCCAGTAGTGGAGGGGACATCTACACAGATACGCAGTATTTT. It specifies CASSGGDIYTDTQYF.

The chain is built from TRBV5-4 and TRBJ2-1; tentatively, D is TRBD2 (6 bases). The CDR3 spans 19 residues. CDR1 is SGHNT and CDR2 is YYREEE in the germline V gene (reference sequence). The V gene lost 2 bases and the J gene lost 7 bases, with 28 bases spanning the gap. In DNA, the CDR3 is TGTGCCAGCAGCTTATTAGCGGAGCAAGGAGTTTCGAAGATTAATGAGCAGTTCTTC. Residues: CASSLLAEQGVSKINEQFF.

The chain recombines TRBV10-3 with TRBJ2-7; TRBD1 is a possible D gene (6 bases). Trimming took 4 bases from V and 1 from J, leaving 11 bases between them. CDR1 and CDR2 (germline): ENHRY, SYGVKD. The CDR3 loop spans 14 amino acids. CDR3 residues: CAISGRDISYEQYF. Written as DNA, the CDR3 is TGTGCCATCAGTGGACGGGACATTTCCTACGAGCAGTACTTC.

The rearrangement uses TRBV5-6 and TRBJ2-3; D may correspond to TRBD1 or TRBD2 (7 bases each). The CDR3 runs to 16 residues. V lost 0 bases and J 4 bases, leaving 15 bases between the germline ends. CDR1 SGHDT and CDR2 YYEEEE come from the germline V gene. The DNA of the CDR3 is TGTGCCAGCAGCTTGGCGTGGCAGGGGGGGCCAGATACGCAGTATTTT. Residues: CASSLAWQGGPDTQYF.

V gene TRBV9 combines with J gene TRBJ2-3; D remains unclear. Germline V CDR1 and CDR2: SGDLS, YYNGEE. CDR3 length: 15 residues. Trimming stripped 3 bases from V and 2 bases from J, with 13 bases between. The CDR3 protein is CASSAGRLDTDTQYF. CDR3 DNA sequence: TGTGCCAGCAGCGCCGGGCGACTGGACACAGATACGCAGTATTTT.